This T cell receptor beta chain was captured by sequencing in a study of blood T cell repertoires in COVID-19 (dated by TCRdb to 2020 to 2022). Looking at the study overall: Samples from collaborators originated in the United States, Italy and Spain and spanned both the acute and convalescent phases of COVID-19. The prospective study material was composed of cDNA or gDNA derived from T cells, B-cell-depleted T cells, or PBMCs. Deeply sampled blood TCRbeta repertoires from subjects exposed to, actively infected with, or recovered from COVID-19 were included in the dataset. The repertoires were released in a freely available public database meant as a resource for research on the immune response to SARS-CoV-2. Samples came from the ongoing ImmuneRACE study (first 160 participants) plus 1,254 subjects from 6 global collaborators. Sample metadata almost always included a de-identified subject ID, COVID-19 status, age in years and sex. HLA class I and class II types, where available, came from metadata supplied by the sample provider rather than from assay-based typing. General conclusions and limits of the study: The amount of clinical and demographic metadata varied by source and participant and was provided uncurated.

TCRbeta CDR3 regions were amplified from genomic DNA by means of the immunoSEQ Assay, a bias-controlled multiplex PCR. Turning to the authors' computational methods: Within the assay, amplification of reference gene primers was used to estimate how many nucleated cells each sample contained. To quantify the absolute abundance of each unique TCRbeta CDR3 rearrangement, sequence reads were collapsed and filtered. For each sample, productive Simpson clonality was calculated as the square root of Simpson's diversity index across productive rearrangements. TCRdb stores this immuneACCESS table with in-frame sequences only. Part of the clones is absent; in the studies checked, under half of the shortfall reflects unresolved V genes, and no reason is known for the rest. The V and J calls and clone size are taken from that table; D and trimming were inferred from the DNA. The sample table records 150,000 or so clones; around four fifths of these occur just once. The ten top clones hold approximately 8% of the sample.

V is cut back by 7 bases and J by 1 base, with 3 bases in the junction unmatched. Spanning cysteine to phenylalanine, the CDR3 consists of 14 amino acids. Only the CDR3 portion is preserved as DNA: 42 bases, with reading frame beginning at the first base. As encoded in the germline V gene, CDR1 is SGHTA while CDR2 is FQGNSA. To note about this clone: Its binding antigen is unknown. Nothing much larger sits one base from this clone, and base qualities are not available.

In the prospective study, participants were roughly 18 to 100 years old, resided in 25 or so geographic areas of the United States, and were enrolled through a virtual design. To assign participants to cohorts, the prospective study relied on clinical history that participants themselves reported in a screening survey and a study questionnaire. For ImmuneRACE Cohort 3, a participant was defined as recovered based on two consecutive negative NP/OP PCR tests, clearance by a healthcare professional, or resolution of symptoms. In the prospective study, whole blood, serum and a nasopharyngeal or oropharyngeal swab were collected from each participant by mobile phlebotomists. Over an approximately 2-month period, participants in the prospective study had the option of providing additional blood draws and questionnaires. Before DNA extraction, blood samples from the prospective study were shipped at room temperature or frozen.

The V and J segments used are TRBV7-2 and TRBJ2-5; 10 bases in the junction line up with TRBD1. This clonotype was sampled from a woman in her forties or fifties who had recovered from COVID-19. Sequencing used PBMCs or T cells enriched from blood (not recorded which). The CDR3: CASIRTGGQETQYF. The DNA sequence follows: TGTGCCAGCATCCGGACAGGGGGCCAAGAGACCCAGTACTTC.